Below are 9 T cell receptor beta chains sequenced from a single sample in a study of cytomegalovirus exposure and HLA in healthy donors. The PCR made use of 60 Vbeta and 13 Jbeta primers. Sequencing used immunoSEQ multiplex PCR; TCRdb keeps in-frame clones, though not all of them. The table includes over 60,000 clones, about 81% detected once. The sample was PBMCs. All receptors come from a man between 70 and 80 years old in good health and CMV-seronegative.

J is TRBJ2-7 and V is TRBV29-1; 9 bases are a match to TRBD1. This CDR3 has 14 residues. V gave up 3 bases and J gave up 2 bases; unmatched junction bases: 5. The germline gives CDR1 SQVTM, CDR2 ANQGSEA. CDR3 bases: TGCAGCGTTGAGCGGCGGACAGGGGCCTACGAGCAGTACTTC. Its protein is CSVERRTGAYEQYF.

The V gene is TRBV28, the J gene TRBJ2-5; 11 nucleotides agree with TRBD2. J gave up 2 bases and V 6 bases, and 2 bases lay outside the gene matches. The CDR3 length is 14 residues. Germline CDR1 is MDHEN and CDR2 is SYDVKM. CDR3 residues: CASSSSGGQETQYF. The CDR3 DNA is TGTGCCAGCAGCTCTAGCGGGGGGCAAGAGACCCAGTACTTC.

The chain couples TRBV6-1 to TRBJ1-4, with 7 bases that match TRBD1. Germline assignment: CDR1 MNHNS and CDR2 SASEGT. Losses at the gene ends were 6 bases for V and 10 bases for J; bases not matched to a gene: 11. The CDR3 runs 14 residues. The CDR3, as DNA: TGTGCCAGCAGAAGGGAAGGGGGCGGCGGAAAACTGTTTTTT. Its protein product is CASRREGGGGKLFF.

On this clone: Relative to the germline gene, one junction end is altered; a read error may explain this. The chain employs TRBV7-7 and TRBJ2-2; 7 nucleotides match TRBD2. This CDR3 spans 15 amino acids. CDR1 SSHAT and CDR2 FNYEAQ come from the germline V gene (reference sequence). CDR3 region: CASSLATGGTGELFF. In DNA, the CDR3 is TGTGCTAGCAGCTTAGCGACGGGAGGCACCGGGGAGCTGTTTTTT.

CDR3 region: CASSPLVAGGQDTQYF. CDR3 DNA: TGTGCCAGCAGCCCCCTCGTAGCGGGGGGACAAGATACGCAGTATTTT. The genes are TRBV9 and TRBJ2-3; TRBD2 aligns across 10 bases. CDR3 size: 16 residues. In germline, CDR1 is SGDLS, CDR2 YYNGEE. The V gene end was trimmed by 4 bases and the J gene end by 5 bases; junction bases not matched to a gene: 10.

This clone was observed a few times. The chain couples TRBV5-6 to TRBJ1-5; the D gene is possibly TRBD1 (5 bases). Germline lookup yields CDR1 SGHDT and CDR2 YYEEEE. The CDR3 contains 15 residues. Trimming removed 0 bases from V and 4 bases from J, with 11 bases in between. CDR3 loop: CASSLGWGGNQPQHF. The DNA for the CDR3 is TGTGCCAGCAGCTTGGGCTGGGGGGGTAATCAGCCCCAGCATTTT.

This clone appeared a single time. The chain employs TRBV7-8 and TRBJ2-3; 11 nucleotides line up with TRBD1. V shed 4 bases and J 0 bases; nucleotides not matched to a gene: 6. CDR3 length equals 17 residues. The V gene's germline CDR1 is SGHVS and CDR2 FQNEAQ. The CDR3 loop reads CASSSGQGVESTDTQYF. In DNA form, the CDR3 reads TGTGCCAGCAGCTCGGGACAGGGGGTTGAAAGCACAGATACGCAGTATTTT.

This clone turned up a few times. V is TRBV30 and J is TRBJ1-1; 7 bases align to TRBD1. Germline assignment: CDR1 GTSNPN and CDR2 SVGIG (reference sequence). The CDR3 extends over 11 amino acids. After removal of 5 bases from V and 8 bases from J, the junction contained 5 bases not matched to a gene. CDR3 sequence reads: CAWSLQGEAFF. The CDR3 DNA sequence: TGTGCCTGGTCCCTACAGGGGGAAGCTTTCTTT. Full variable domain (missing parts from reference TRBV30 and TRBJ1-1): SQTIHQWPATLVQPVGSPLSLECTVEGTSNPNLYWYRQAAGRGLQLLFYSVGIGQISSEVPQNLSASRPQDRQFILSSKKLLLSDSGFYLCAWSLQGEAFFGQGTRLTVV.

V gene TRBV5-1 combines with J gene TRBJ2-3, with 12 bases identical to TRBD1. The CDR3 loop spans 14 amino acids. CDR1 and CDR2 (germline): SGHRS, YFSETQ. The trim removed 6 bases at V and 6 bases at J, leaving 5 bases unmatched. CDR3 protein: CASTPGQGADTQYF. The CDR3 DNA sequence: TGCGCCAGCACCCCGGGACAGGGGGCCGATACGCAGTATTTT.